This T cell receptor beta chain was sequenced during a study of cytomegalovirus exposure and HLA in healthy donors. Study findings and constraints: An Asian-associated ancestry cluster reportedly showed fewer N-insertions than the roughly 670-donor mean in a later analysis.

As for this clone: Its target is not known.

Primers for the PCR totalled 60 Vbeta and 13 Jbeta. TCRdb's copy holds only in-frame clones and misses some; the assay was immunoSEQ multiplex PCR. The sample lists some 110,000 clones, around 75% occurring once. The TCR originated in a man aged 25 to 45 in good health and CMV-seronegative. Sequencing used PBMCs.

The CDR3 protein is CASSQGMRHSGNTIYF. DNA of the CDR3: TGCGCCAGCAGCCAAGGAATGAGGCACTCTGGAAACACCATATATTTT. The chain carries TRBV4-1 and TRBJ1-3, with no clear D. Trimming shortened V by 1 base and J by 0 bases, and 10 bases separated the two germline ends. The CDR3 runs to 16 residues. Per the germline V gene, CDR1 is MGHRA and CDR2 is YSYEKL.